What follows are 17 T cell receptor beta chains derived from one specimen sequenced in a study of immune reconstitution after stem cell transplant in scleroderma (dated by TCRdb to 2016 to 2017). Library method: RT-PCR. The instrument given in TCRdb is Illumina MiSeq. TCRdb handled the public reads itself, with Q25 trimming in fastp and clone calling in MiXCR, and kept productive beta chains. When rows share a CDR3 protein, they turn into one entry using the most common DNA and genes. The sample table records about 2,000 distinct CDR3 sequences; roughly 15% of these occur just once. Clones ranked in the top ten supply approximately 8% of the sample. Sampling was carried out before or after autologous hematopoietic stem cell transplantation (not recorded which). These receptors originate from a female donor with systemic sclerosis.

By sample share, this clonotype is medium-sized. The chain carries TRBV7-2 and TRBJ2-7; 10 bases match TRBD1. Germline CDR1 SGHTA, CDR2 FQGNSA. The CDR3 is made up of 16 amino acids. J was trimmed by 5 bases and V by 4 bases; bases with no gene match: 11. CDR3 in amino acids: CASSSSGTGVGNEQYF. CDR3 nucleotide sequence: TGTGCCAGCAGCTCATCCGGGACAGGGGTGGGGAACGAGCAGTACTTC.

CDR3 sequence: CASSHTGTTREQYF. The CDR3 DNA sequence: TGCGCCAGCAGCCACACTGGAACCACGCGGGAGCAGTACTTC. The chain employs TRBV4-1 and TRBJ2-7; D remains ambiguous. Germline CDR1 MGHRA, CDR2 YSYEKL. V lost 3 bases and J lost 7, with 16 bases in between. The CDR3 is 14 residues long.

This clonotype rates as medium-sized. The J gene is TRBJ1-1, the V gene TRBV5-1; D not resolved. Germline V gives CDR1 SGHRS, CDR2 YFSETQ. Trimming took 0 bases from V and 2 from J, leaving 29 bases between them. The CDR3 sequence is 21 residues long. Written as DNA, the CDR3 is TGCGCCAGCAGCTTGGCCCCAACGCCCGGAGGGTCGAGGGATGTAAACACTGAAGCTTTCTTT. It specifies CASSLAPTPGGSRDVNTEAFF.

This clonotype is deemed large. CDR3 sequence: CASTPGPLETQETQYF. CDR3 bases: TGTGCCAGCACTCCCGGCCCACTAGAGACCCAAGAGACCCAGTACTTC. V gene TRBV6-2 or TRBV6-3 combines with J gene TRBJ2-5; the D gene is possibly TRBD2 (5 bases). In germline, CDR1 is MNHEY, CDR2 SVGEGT. The V end lost 7 bases, the J end lost 1 base, and 19 bases lay between the germline ends. This CDR3 contains 16 residues.

There are a few counts of this clonotype. The gene calls are TRBV21-1 and TRBJ1-4; TRBD1, the table's D call, was not compared with the DNA. TRBV21-1 is termed a pseudogene. CDR3 length: 19 residues. Here the CDR3 DNA reads TGTGCCAGCAGCAAAGTTCGGGAAACAGAGGGTAGACTTAATGAAAAACTGTTTTTT. Its translation: CASSKVRETEGRLNEKLFF.

This clonotype is judged medium-sized. The V gene is TRBV2, the J gene TRBJ1-2; unclear D gene. Germline loops: CDR1 SNHLY, CDR2 FYNNEI. Trimming left V 6 bases short and J 8 bases short, with 16 bases between. CDR3 length equals 13 residues. The DNA of the CDR3 is TGTGCCAGCAGCGGTCCCGGGGATCGAGGCTACACCTTC. It codes for CASSGPGDRGYTF.

This clonotype is termed medium-sized (0.01 to 0.1%). J is TRBJ1-5 and V is TRBV5-1; D ambiguous. Trimming took off 0 bases at V and 0 bases at J, with 7 bases between the two ends. The length of the CDR3 is 15 residues. From germline, CDR1 is SGHRS and CDR2 YFSETQ. The CDR3 nucleotides are TGCGCCAGCAGCTTGGACGGCTATAGCAATCAGCCCCAGCATTTT. Translating gives CASSLDGYSNQPQHF.

This clonotype is medium-sized within its sample. The chain is built from TRBV20-1 and TRBJ1-1; possible D gene TRBD1, 5 bases. The germline V and J ends were trimmed by 5 bases and 1 base, with 14 bases remaining between them. The CDR3 covers 14 residues. Germline CDR1 DFQATT, CDR2 SNEGSKA (reference sequence). CDR3 amino acids: CSAVIGGPNTEAFF. CDR3 nucleotides: TGCAGTGCTGTAATTGGGGGTCCGAACACTGAAGCTTTCTTT.

In this sample, this clonotype is medium-sized. The rearrangement links TRBV6-5 to TRBJ1-4, with no clear D. V lost 6 bases to trimming and J lost 7 bases, with 21 bases between them. This CDR3 comprises 16 residues. Germline lookup yields CDR1 MNHEY and CDR2 SVGAGI. CDR3 in DNA: TGTGCCAGCAGATCCACGATCGGGGATGGGGTTGAAAAACTGTTTTTT. This encodes CASRSTIGDGVEKLFF.

By share of the sample, this clonotype is medium-sized. This chain joins TRBV28 and TRBJ2-7, with D possibly matching TRBD2 (6 bases). This CDR3 spans 15 amino acids. Trimming stripped 6 bases from V and 4 bases from J, with 19 bases between. The germline V gene encodes CDR1 MDHEN and CDR2 SYDVKM. The CDR3 coding sequence is TGTGCCAGCAGGGGGACTCCATCTAGGGAGTACGAGCAGTACTTC. Translating it yields CASRGTPSREYEQYF.

V is TRBV15 and J is TRBJ2-7; D could derive from TRBD1 or TRBD2 (6 bases each). The germline V gene has CDR1 LNHNV and CDR2 YYDKDF (reference sequence). CDR3 length: 14 residues. Between the trimmed V and J ends, which lost 5 bases and 2 bases, there was a span of 13 bases. This CDR3 is CATSVDRGPYEQYF. For the CDR3, the DNA is TGTGCCACCAGCGTTGACCGGGGGCCCTACGAGCAGTACTTC.

Sample share makes this clonotype large. The chain uses TRBV25-1 and TRBJ2-7; either TRBD1 or TRBD2 may fit D (5 bases each). Germline-derived CDR1 and CDR2 are MGHDK and SYGVNS. The CDR3 has 17 residues. V lost 6 bases to trimming and J lost 0 bases, with 21 bases between them. The CDR3 spells CASSRSPGYGSSYEQYF. In nucleotides, the CDR3 is TGTGCCAGCAGCCGAAGTCCAGGGTATGGGAGCTCCTACGAGCAGTACTTC.

This clonotype was counted only a few times. This chain connects TRBV4-3 to TRBJ2-7; possibly TRBD2 for D (6 bases). CDR3 size: 14 residues. Germline V gene lookup returns CDR1 LGHNA and CDR2 YSLEER. Trimming took off 0 bases at V and 7 bases at J, with 13 bases between the two ends. CDR3 in DNA: TGCGCCAGCAGCCAAGAAGTTCTAGCGCGGGAGCAGTACTTC. Translated: CASSQEVLAREQYF.

This clonotype is termed medium-sized. This rearrangement joins TRBV6-1 to TRBJ2-1; 9 positions agree with TRBD1. V lost 8 bases to trimming and J lost 8 bases; unmatched junction nucleotides: 10. Germline V gives CDR1 MNHNS, CDR2 SASEGT. This CDR3 is 14 amino acids long. The CDR3, as DNA: TGTGCCAGCGGGGGGACAGGGTCGTGGGATGAGCAGTTCTTC. This sequence encodes CASGGTGSWDEQFF.

By share of the sample, this clonotype is large. V is TRBV19 and J is TRBJ1-6; 7 bases are a match to TRBD1. The ends lost 1 base at V and 9 bases at J; junction bases unmatched: 6. CDR3 length equals 15 residues. The germline CDR1 and CDR2 sequences are LNHDA and SQIVND (reference sequence). Written as DNA, the CDR3 is TGTGCCAGTAGTATAGCCTGGGACAGTGCTTCACCCCTCCACTTT. This translates into CASSIAWDSASPLHF.

This chain joins TRBV21-1 and TRBJ1-5. TRBV21-1 is a pseudogene. The CDR3 length is 10 residues. The CDR3 spells CASSNLSQHF. The CDR3 DNA is TGTGCCAGCAGCAATTTGTCCCAGCATTTT.

This clonotype is judged large. The chain recombines TRBV5-1 with TRBJ1-2, with D possibly being TRBD1 (5 bases). V was trimmed by 0 bases and J by 3 bases, leaving 6 bases between them. Germline loops: CDR1 SGHRS, CDR2 YFSETQ. This CDR3 is 13 amino acids long. CDR3 nucleotides: TGCGCCAGCAGCTTGGAAGGGGACTATGGCTACACCTTC. This sequence encodes CASSLEGDYGYTF. Full variable domain (outside the CDR3, taken from reference TRBV5-1 and TRBJ1-2): KAGVTQTPRYLIKTRGQQVTLSCSPISGHRSVSWYQQTPGQGLQFLFEYFSETQRNKGNFPGRFSGRQFSNSRSEMNVSTLELGDSALYLCASSLEGDYGYTFGSGTRLTVV.